Listed here is a single T cell receptor beta chain. Its matching antigen is unknown. Germline CDR1 SGHRS, CDR2 YFSETQ. V shed 4 bases and J shed 4 bases, with 14 bases lying between them. The CDR3 has 15 residues. TCRdb keeps only in-frame clones here, not all; method: immunoSEQ multiplex PCR. The sample records approximately 8,100 clones, around nine tenths being singletons. This specimen comes from a study of lymphopenia after photon versus proton radiotherapy. Points from the study as a whole: Better survival with proton therapy was suggested as possible, not demonstrated.

J is TRBJ1-4 and V is TRBV5-1, with D possibly being TRBD1 (5 bases). The source is an elderly man with cholangiocarcinoma. The sample here was peripheral blood, taken from a patient treated with photon-based radiotherapy. CDR3 protein: CASSGDAGFNEKLFF. The CDR3 bases are TGCGCCAGCAGCGGAGACGCAGGGTTTAATGAAAAACTGTTTTTT. Using reference TRBV5-1 and TRBJ1-4 for the parts outside the CDR3, the full variable domain is KAGVTQTPRYLIKTRGQQVTLSCSPISGHRSVSWYQQTPGQGLQFLFEYFSETQRNKGNFPGRFSGRQFSNSRSEMNVSTLELGDSALYLCASSGDAGFNEKLFFGSGTQLSVL.